The rows below give T cell receptor beta chains drawn from one sample of a study of post-analysis software for immune sequencing data. TCRdb reanalysed the PCR reads using MiXCR and keeps one entry per CDR3 protein. Among 820,000 or so distinct CDR3 sequences listed, around 53% were seen once. The specimen sequenced was blood. The receptors derive from a girl aged 10 to 17 with multiple sclerosis. CDR3s include the opening cysteine and the closing phenylalanine or tryptophan. The D gene is left open where the match is weak. Clone size is given for some rows only: seen once, a few or many times, or a class if the clone is expanded.

clone size: .
CDR3 length: 14
D gene: .
V gene: TRBV29-1
J gene: TRBJ2-1
CDR3 protein: CSVAGRGVDNEQFF
CDR3 DNA: TGCAGCGTTGCTGGGCGGGGTGTGGACAATGAGCAGTTCTTC

clone size: .
CDR3 length: 12
D gene: .
V gene: TRBV29-1
J gene: TRBJ1-5
CDR3 protein: CSVRNRNQPQHF
CDR3 DNA: TGCAGCGTTAGGAACCGCAATCAGCCCCAGCATTTT

clone size: .
CDR3 length: 15
D gene: TRBD1
V gene: TRBV10-3
J gene: TRBJ1-6
CDR3 protein: CAISDPGGAGSPLHF
CDR3 DNA: TGTGCCATCAGTGACCCAGGGGGCGCGGGATCACCCCTCCACTTT

clone size: .
CDR3 length: 17
D gene: TRBD1
V gene: TRBV5-1
J gene: TRBJ2-1
CDR3 protein: CASSSGQGLAVRGEQFF
CDR3 DNA: TGCGCCAGCAGCTCAGGACAGGGACTGGCGGTGAGGGGTGAGCAGTTCTTC

clone size: .
CDR3 length: 17
D gene: TRBD1
V gene: TRBV12-3/TRBV12-4
J gene: TRBJ1-5
CDR3 protein: CASSTGQGHYSNQPQHF
CDR3 DNA: TGTGCCAGCAGTACAGGACAGGGCCACTATAGCAATCAGCCCCAGCATTTT

clone size: .
CDR3 length: 12
D gene: .
V gene: TRBV7-8
J gene: TRBJ2-5
CDR3 protein: CASRPGSETQYF
CDR3 DNA: TGTGCCAGCCGGCCGGGGTCGGAGACCCAGTACTTC

clone size: .
CDR3 length: 15
D gene: TRBD2
V gene: TRBV10-3
J gene: TRBJ2-7
CDR3 protein: CAISVLLAGGYEQYF
CDR3 DNA: TGTGCCATCAGTGTCTTGCTAGCGGGAGGGTACGAGCAGTACTTC

clone size: .
CDR3 length: 13
D gene: .
V gene: TRBV12-3/TRBV12-4
J gene: TRBJ1-5
CDR3 protein: CASSSAGRIPQHF
CDR3 DNA: TGTGCCAGCAGTTCAGCAGGTCGGATTCCCCAGCATTTT

clone size: .
CDR3 length: 15
D gene: TRBD1
V gene: TRBV3-1
J gene: TRBJ2-5
CDR3 protein: CASSQYRDSQETQYF
CDR3 DNA: TGTGCCAGCAGCCAATACCGGGACAGCCAAGAGACCCAGTACTTC

clone size: .
CDR3 length: 16
D gene: TRBD2
V gene: TRBV5-1
J gene: TRBJ2-7
CDR3 protein: CASSLWLAGPSYEQYF
CDR3 DNA: TGCGCCAGCAGCTTGTGGCTAGCGGGGCCCTCCTACGAGCAGTACTTC

clone size: .
CDR3 length: 18
D gene: TRBD1
V gene: TRBV4-1
J gene: TRBJ2-7
CDR3 protein: CASSQDTDSGQGGHEQYF
CDR3 DNA: TGCGCCAGCAGCCAAGATACGGATTCGGGACAGGGGGGCCACGAGCAGTACTTC

clone size: .
CDR3 length: 15
D gene: .
V gene: TRBV5-1
J gene: TRBJ2-3
CDR3 protein: CASSLDGGTTDTQYF
CDR3 DNA: TGCGCCAGCAGCTTGGATGGCGGGACCACAGATACGCAGTATTTT

clone size: .
CDR3 length: 16
D gene: TRBD1
V gene: TRBV28
J gene: TRBJ1-2
CDR3 protein: CASSPLTGGAFYGYTF
CDR3 DNA: TGTGCCAGCAGTCCTCTGACAGGGGGCGCTTTCTATGGCTACACCTTC

clone size: .
CDR3 length: 16
D gene: TRBD2
V gene: TRBV14
J gene: TRBJ2-1
CDR3 protein: CASSQPGLAGYDEQFF
CDR3 DNA: TGTGCCAGCAGCCAGCCGGGACTAGCGGGATACGATGAGCAGTTCTTC

clone size: .
CDR3 length: 14
D gene: .
V gene: TRBV5-1
J gene: TRBJ1-1
CDR3 protein: CASSLDASYTEAFF
CDR3 DNA: TGCGCCAGCAGCTTGGACGCTTCTTACACTGAAGCTTTCTTT

clone size: .
CDR3 length: 12
D gene: TRBD1
V gene: TRBV20-1
J gene: TRBJ2-1
CDR3 protein: CSARDSFYEQVF
CDR3 DNA: TGCAGTGCACGGGACAGCTTTTATGAGCAGGTCTTC

clone size: .
CDR3 length: 13
D gene: .
V gene: TRBV29-1
J gene: TRBJ2-7
CDR3 protein: CSVAWSGAYEQYF
CDR3 DNA: TGCAGCGTCGCCTGGTCAGGCGCCTACGAGCAGTACTTC

clone size: .
CDR3 length: 17
D gene: .
V gene: TRBV7-6
J gene: TRBJ2-1
CDR3 protein: CASSLGLQGRFYNEQFF
CDR3 DNA: TGTGCCAGCAGCTTAGGCCTACAGGGCAGATTCTACAATGAGCAGTTCTTC

clone size: few
CDR3 length: 14
D gene: .
V gene: TRBV7-6
J gene: TRBJ2-5
CDR3 protein: CASSFQAGRETQYF
CDR3 DNA: TGTGCCAGCAGCTTTCAGGCTGGTAGGGAGACCCAGTACTTC

clone size: .
CDR3 length: 14
D gene: TRBD1
V gene: TRBV29-1
J gene: TRBJ1-2
CDR3 protein: CSVTDAGTGGGYTF
CDR3 DNA: TGCAGCGTTACAGACGCCGGGACAGGGGGCGGCTACACCTTC

clone size: .
CDR3 length: 18
D gene: TRBD2
V gene: TRBV10-3
J gene: TRBJ2-1
CDR3 protein: CAISVWRPGTSEYNEQFF
CDR3 DNA: TGTGCCATCAGTGTGTGGCGACCTGGGACTAGCGAATACAATGAGCAGTTCTTC

clone size: few
CDR3 length: 15
D gene: .
V gene: TRBV15
J gene: TRBJ2-1
CDR3 protein: CVTRDAGGSYNEQFF
CDR3 DNA: TGTGTCACCAGGGACGCAGGAGGCTCCTACAATGAGCAGTTCTTC

clone size: .
CDR3 length: 15
D gene: TRBD1
V gene: TRBV30
J gene: TRBJ1-2
CDR3 protein: CAWREPGQKLYGYTF
CDR3 DNA: TGTGCCTGGAGGGAACCGGGACAGAAACTCTATGGCTACACCTTC

clone size: few
CDR3 length: 17
D gene: TRBD2
V gene: TRBV7-2
J gene: TRBJ2-3
CDR3 protein: CASSPRRTSGGTDTQYF
CDR3 DNA: TGTGCCAGCAGCCCCCGCCGGACTAGCGGGGGGACAGATACGCAGTATTTT

clone size: .
CDR3 length: 18
D gene: TRBD2
V gene: TRBV10-3
J gene: TRBJ2-5
CDR3 protein: CAIRGSGLAGSKGETQYF
CDR3 DNA: TGTGCCATCAGGGGATCGGGACTAGCGGGATCAAAGGGAGAGACCCAGTACTTC

clone size: .
CDR3 length: 14
D gene: .
V gene: TRBV5-1
J gene: TRBJ1-2
CDR3 protein: CASSSQQGPSGYTF
CDR3 DNA: TGCGCCAGCAGCTCTCAGCAGGGGCCCTCTGGCTACACCTTC

clone size: many
CDR3 length: 15
D gene: TRBD2
V gene: TRBV12-3/TRBV12-4
J gene: TRBJ2-1
CDR3 protein: CASSPLAGSYNEQFF
CDR3 DNA: TGTGCCAGCAGTCCCCTAGCGGGATCCTACAATGAGCAGTTCTTC

clone size: .
CDR3 length: 16
D gene: TRBD2
V gene: TRBV5-1
J gene: TRBJ2-5
CDR3 protein: CASSLYASGDQETQYF
CDR3 DNA: TGCGCCAGCAGCTTGTATGCTAGCGGGGACCAAGAGACCCAGTACTTC

clone size: few
CDR3 length: 13
D gene: TRBD1
V gene: TRBV12-3/TRBV12-4
J gene: TRBJ2-4
CDR3 protein: CASSPDRADIQYF
CDR3 DNA: TGTGCCAGCAGTCCAGACAGGGCGGACATTCAGTACTTC

clone size: .
CDR3 length: 14
D gene: TRBD2
V gene: TRBV11-2
J gene: TRBJ2-7
CDR3 protein: CASSLYTGGYEQYF
CDR3 DNA: TGTGCCAGCAGCTTATATACGGGAGGGTACGAGCAGTACTTC

clone size: .
CDR3 length: 14
D gene: TRBD2
V gene: TRBV12-3/TRBV12-4
J gene: TRBJ2-7
CDR3 protein: CASNPSGKAREQYF
CDR3 DNA: TGTGCCAGCAACCCTAGCGGGAAGGCGAGGGAGCAGTACTTC

clone size: many
CDR3 length: 12
D gene: TRBD1
V gene: TRBV6-6
J gene: TRBJ2-7
CDR3 protein: CASRRQGYEQYF
CDR3 DNA: TGTGCCAGTAGAAGACAGGGGTACGAGCAGTACTTC

clone size: .
CDR3 length: 14
D gene: TRBD2
V gene: TRBV7-2
J gene: TRBJ2-1
CDR3 protein: CASSQRGDYNEQFF
CDR3 DNA: TGTGCCAGCAGCCAGCGGGGGGACTACAATGAGCAGTTCTTC

clone size: .
CDR3 length: 16
D gene: .
V gene: TRBV5-1
J gene: TRBJ1-5
CDR3 protein: CASSFTGVGAGQPQHF
CDR3 DNA: TGCGCCAGCAGCTTCACGGGGGTCGGTGCGGGTCAGCCCCAGCATTTT

clone size: .
CDR3 length: 13
D gene: .
V gene: TRBV5-1
J gene: TRBJ2-4
CDR3 protein: CASSLGSSDIQYF
CDR3 DNA: TGCGCCAGCAGCTTGGGTAGCAGCGACATTCAGTACTTC

clone size: .
CDR3 length: 17
D gene: TRBD1
V gene: TRBV7-9
J gene: TRBJ1-2
CDR3 protein: CASSLATGQGRNYGYTF
CDR3 DNA: TGTGCCAGCAGCTTAGCGACGGGACAGGGTCGTAACTATGGCTACACCTTC

clone size: .
CDR3 length: 11
D gene: .
V gene: TRBV29-1
J gene: TRBJ2-7
CDR3 protein: CSTDSNNEQYF
CDR3 DNA: TGCAGCACGGACAGCAACAATGAGCAGTACTTC

clone size: .
CDR3 length: 12
D gene: .
V gene: TRBV12-3/TRBV12-4
J gene: TRBJ2-4
CDR3 protein: CASSLGWNIQYF
CDR3 DNA: TGTGCCAGCAGTTTGGGTTGGAACATTCAGTACTTC

clone size: few
CDR3 length: 15
D gene: .
V gene: TRBV5-4
J gene: TRBJ2-6
CDR3 protein: CASSLEATGANVLTF
CDR3 DNA: TGTGCCAGCAGCTTGGAAGCGACAGGGGCCAACGTCCTGACTTTC

clone size: .
CDR3 length: 15
D gene: TRBD1
V gene: TRBV12-3/TRBV12-4
J gene: TRBJ1-5
CDR3 protein: CASSRDRAGNQPQHF
CDR3 DNA: TGTGCCAGCAGTAGGGACAGGGCGGGCAATCAGCCCCAGCATTTT

clone size: .
CDR3 length: 14
D gene: TRBD1
V gene: TRBV12-3/TRBV12-4
J gene: TRBJ2-7
CDR3 protein: CASSTWTGFGEQYF
CDR3 DNA: TGTGCCAGCAGCACTTGGACAGGATTCGGTGAGCAGTACTTC

clone size: .
CDR3 length: 17
D gene: TRBD2
V gene: TRBV5-1
J gene: TRBJ2-1
CDR3 protein: CASSQGVSGQFGNEQFF
CDR3 DNA: TGCGCCAGCAGCCAAGGGGTTAGCGGGCAGTTTGGAAATGAGCAGTTCTTC

clone size: .
CDR3 length: 13
D gene: .
V gene: TRBV27
J gene: TRBJ2-4
CDR3 protein: CASSGRDKNIQYF
CDR3 DNA: TGTGCCAGCAGTGGCAGGGACAAAAACATTCAGTACTTC

clone size: .
CDR3 length: 18
D gene: .
V gene: TRBV5-1
J gene: TRBJ2-3
CDR3 protein: CASSLYTGGVSPTDTQYF
CDR3 DNA: TGCGCCAGCAGCTTATACACGGGGGGCGTCTCCCCCACAGATACGCAGTATTTT

clone size: .
CDR3 length: 17
D gene: TRBD2
V gene: TRBV18
J gene: TRBJ2-1
CDR3 protein: CASSPLAGGPLGNEQFF
CDR3 DNA: TGTGCCAGCTCACCCCTAGCGGGAGGGCCACTCGGCAATGAGCAGTTCTTC

clone size: .
CDR3 length: 16
D gene: TRBD2
V gene: TRBV15
J gene: TRBJ2-3
CDR3 protein: CATSVWLAGGPDTQYF
CDR3 DNA: TGTGCCACCAGCGTGTGGCTAGCGGGGGGGCCAGATACGCAGTATTTT

clone size: .
CDR3 length: 15
D gene: .
V gene: TRBV5-6
J gene: TRBJ1-5
CDR3 protein: CASSRRTGGKQPQHF
CDR3 DNA: TGTGCCAGCAGCCGTCGGACCGGGGGGAAACAGCCCCAGCATTTT

clone size: few
CDR3 length: 15
D gene: .
V gene: TRBV29-1
J gene: TRBJ2-7
CDR3 protein: CSVGDFRSASYEQYF
CDR3 DNA: TGCAGCGTTGGGGACTTCCGAAGTGCGAGTTACGAGCAGTACTTC

clone size: .
CDR3 length: 16
D gene: TRBD2
V gene: TRBV7-2
J gene: TRBJ2-7
CDR3 protein: CASSLETSGVRYEQYF
CDR3 DNA: TGTGCCAGCAGCTTGGAGACTAGCGGGGTTCGCTACGAGCAGTACTTC

clone size: .
CDR3 length: 15
D gene: .
V gene: TRBV20-1
J gene: TRBJ2-7
CDR3 protein: CSAKTPGTKSYEQYF
CDR3 DNA: TGCAGTGCTAAAACCCCCGGGACAAAATCTTACGAGCAGTACTTC

clone size: .
CDR3 length: 14
D gene: TRBD2
V gene: TRBV10-3
J gene: TRBJ2-3
CDR3 protein: CAISGLAGADTQYF
CDR3 DNA: TGTGCCATCAGTGGACTAGCGGGGGCTGATACGCAGTATTTT

clone size: few
CDR3 length: 17
D gene: .
V gene: TRBV6-6
J gene: TRBJ1-2
CDR3 protein: CASSYSVWASDGYGYTF
CDR3 DNA: TGTGCCAGCAGTTACTCGGTATGGGCGTCGGACGGCTATGGCTACACCTTC

clone size: .
CDR3 length: 15
D gene: TRBD1
V gene: TRBV15
J gene: TRBJ1-1
CDR3 protein: CATSRGDSMNTEAFF
CDR3 DNA: TGTGCCACCAGCAGAGGGGACAGCATGAACACTGAAGCTTTCTTT

clone size: .
CDR3 length: 17
D gene: TRBD2
V gene: TRBV5-1
J gene: TRBJ2-3
CDR3 protein: CASSLVASGLSTDTQYF
CDR3 DNA: TGCGCCAGCAGCTTGGTGGCTAGCGGATTGTCCACAGATACGCAGTATTTT